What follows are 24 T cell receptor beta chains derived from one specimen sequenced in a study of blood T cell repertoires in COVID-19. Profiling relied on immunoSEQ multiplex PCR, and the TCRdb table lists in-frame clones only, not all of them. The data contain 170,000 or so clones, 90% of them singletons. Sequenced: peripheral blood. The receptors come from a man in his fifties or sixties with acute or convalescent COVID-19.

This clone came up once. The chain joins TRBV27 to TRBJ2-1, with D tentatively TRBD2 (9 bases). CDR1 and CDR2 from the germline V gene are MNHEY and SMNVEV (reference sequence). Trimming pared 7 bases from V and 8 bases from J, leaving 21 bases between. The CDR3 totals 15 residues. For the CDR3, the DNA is TGTGCCAGCACCAGGGGGCTAGCGGGAACCGATGAGCAGTTCTTC. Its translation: CASTRGLAGTDEQFF.

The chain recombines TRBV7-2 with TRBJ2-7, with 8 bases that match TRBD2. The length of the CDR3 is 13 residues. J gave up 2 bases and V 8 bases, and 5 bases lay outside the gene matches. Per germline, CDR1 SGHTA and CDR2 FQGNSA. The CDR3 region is CASSTSVTYEQYF. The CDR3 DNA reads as TGTGCCAGCTCGACTAGCGTAACCTACGAGCAGTACTTC.

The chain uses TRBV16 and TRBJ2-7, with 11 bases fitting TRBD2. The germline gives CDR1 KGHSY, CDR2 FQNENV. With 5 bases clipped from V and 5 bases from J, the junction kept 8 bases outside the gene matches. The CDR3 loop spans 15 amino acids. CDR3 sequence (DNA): TGTGCCAGCAGCTATAGCGGGAGGGCCGGCGACGAGCAGTACTTC. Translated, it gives CASSYSGRAGDEQYF.

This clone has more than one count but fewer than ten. CDR3 loop: CASSSRLAEGTDTQYF. The CDR3 DNA reads TGTGCCAGCAGCTCCCGGCTGGCGGAAGGCACAGATACGCAGTATTTT. The chain has TRBV7-6 and TRBJ2-3; unclear D gene. Germline V gene lookup returns CDR1 SGHVS and CDR2 FNYEAQ. V lost 4 bases and J 1 base, leaving 15 bases between the germline ends. The CDR3 is made up of 16 amino acids.

The CDR3 bases are TGTGCCAGCAGTTACATGACAGAGTACAATGAGCAGTTCTTC. It specifies CASSYMTEYNEQFF. The V call is TRBV6-2 or TRBV6-3, the J call TRBJ2-1; tentative D call: TRBD1 (5 bases). Per the germline V gene, CDR1 is MNHEY and CDR2 is SVGEGT. Trimming took 2 bases from V and 4 from J, leaving 9 bases between them. The CDR3 has 14 amino acids.

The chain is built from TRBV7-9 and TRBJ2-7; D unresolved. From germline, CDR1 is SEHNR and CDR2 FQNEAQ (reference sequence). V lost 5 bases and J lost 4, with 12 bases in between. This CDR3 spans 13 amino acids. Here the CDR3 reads CASSRGTGYEQYV. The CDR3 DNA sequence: TGTGCCAGCAGCCGAGGTACGGGTTACGAGCAGTACGTC.

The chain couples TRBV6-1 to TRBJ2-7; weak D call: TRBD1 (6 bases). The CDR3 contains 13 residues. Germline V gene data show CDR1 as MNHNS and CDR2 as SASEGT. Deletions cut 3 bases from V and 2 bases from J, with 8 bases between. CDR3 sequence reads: CASSDGQPYEQYF. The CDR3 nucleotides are TGTGCCAGCAGTGACGGACAGCCCTACGAGCAGTACTTC.

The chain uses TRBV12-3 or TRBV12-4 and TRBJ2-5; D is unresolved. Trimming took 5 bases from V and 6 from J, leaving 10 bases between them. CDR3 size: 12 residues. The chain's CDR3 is CASSPTDKTQYF. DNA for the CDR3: TGTGCCAGCAGTCCCACCGACAAGACCCAGTACTTC.

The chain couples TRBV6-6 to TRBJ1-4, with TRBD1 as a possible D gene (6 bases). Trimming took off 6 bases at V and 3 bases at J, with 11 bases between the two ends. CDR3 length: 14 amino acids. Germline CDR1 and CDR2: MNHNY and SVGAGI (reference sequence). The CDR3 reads CASRPTGSNEKLFF. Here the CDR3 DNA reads TGTGCCAGCAGACCGACAGGCTCTAATGAAAAACTGTTTTTT.

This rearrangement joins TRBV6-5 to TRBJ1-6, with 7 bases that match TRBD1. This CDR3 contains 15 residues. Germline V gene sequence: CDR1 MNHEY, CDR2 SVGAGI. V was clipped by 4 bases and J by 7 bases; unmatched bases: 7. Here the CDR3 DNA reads TGTGCCAGCAGTTTACGACAGGGATTCAATTCACCCCTCCACTTT. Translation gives CASSLRQGFNSPLHF.

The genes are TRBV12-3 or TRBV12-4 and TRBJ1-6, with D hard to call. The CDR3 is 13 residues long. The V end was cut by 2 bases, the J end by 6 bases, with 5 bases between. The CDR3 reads CASSLLFNSPLHF. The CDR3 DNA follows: TGTGCCAGCAGTTTACTTTTTAATTCACCCCTCCACTTT.

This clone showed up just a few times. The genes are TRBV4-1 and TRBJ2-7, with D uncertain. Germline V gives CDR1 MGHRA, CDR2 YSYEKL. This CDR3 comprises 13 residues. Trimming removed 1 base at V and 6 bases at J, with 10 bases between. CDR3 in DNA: TGCGCCAGCAGCCAAGCTCCGGGTTCCGAGCAGTACGTC. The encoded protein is CASSQAPGSEQYV.

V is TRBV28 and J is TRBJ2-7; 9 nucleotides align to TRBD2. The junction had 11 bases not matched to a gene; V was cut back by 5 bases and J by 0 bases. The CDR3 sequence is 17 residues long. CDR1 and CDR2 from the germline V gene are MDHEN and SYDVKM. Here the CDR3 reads CASSSPATSGSSYEQYF. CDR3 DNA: TGTGCCAGCAGTAGTCCAGCGACTAGCGGTAGCTCCTACGAGCAGTACTTC. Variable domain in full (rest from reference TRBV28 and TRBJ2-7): DVKVTQSSRYLVKRTGEKVFLECVQDMDHENMFWYRQDPGLGLRLIYFSYDVKMKEKGDIPEGYSVSREKKERFSLILESASTNQTSMYLCASSSPATSGSSYEQYFGPGTRLTVT.

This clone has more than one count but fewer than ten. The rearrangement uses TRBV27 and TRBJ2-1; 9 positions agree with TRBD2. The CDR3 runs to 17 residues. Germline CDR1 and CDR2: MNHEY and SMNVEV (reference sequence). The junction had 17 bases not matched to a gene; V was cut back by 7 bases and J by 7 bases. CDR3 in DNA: TGTGCCAGCAATTTTAACCCGGTAGCGGGAGTTGGGAATGAGCAGTTCTTC. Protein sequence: CASNFNPVAGVGNEQFF.

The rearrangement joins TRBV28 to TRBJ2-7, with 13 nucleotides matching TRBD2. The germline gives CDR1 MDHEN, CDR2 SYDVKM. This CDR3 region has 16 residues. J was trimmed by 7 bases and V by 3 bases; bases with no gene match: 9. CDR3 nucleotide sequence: TGTGCCAGCAGTTTGGGGGGGACTAGCGGGGTCTGGGAGCAGTACGTC. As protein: CASSLGGTSGVWEQYV.

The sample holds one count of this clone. CDR3 amino acids: CSASRTGSSGNTIYF. The CDR3, as DNA: TGCAGTGCTAGTCGTACGGGGTCCTCTGGAAACACCATATATTTT. V and J are TRBV20-1 and TRBJ1-3; D unresolved. The CDR3 is 15 residues long. Germline V gene sequence: CDR1 DFQATT, CDR2 SNEGSKA (reference sequence). V lost 3 bases and J 0 bases, leaving 12 bases between the germline ends.

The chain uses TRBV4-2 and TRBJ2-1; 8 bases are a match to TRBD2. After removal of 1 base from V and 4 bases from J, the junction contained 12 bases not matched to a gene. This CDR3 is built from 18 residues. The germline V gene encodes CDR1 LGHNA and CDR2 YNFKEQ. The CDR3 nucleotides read TGTGCCAGCAGCCAAGCTATTGCCCTAGCGGGCCTATACAATGAGCAGTTCTTC. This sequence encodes CASSQAIALAGLYNEQFF.

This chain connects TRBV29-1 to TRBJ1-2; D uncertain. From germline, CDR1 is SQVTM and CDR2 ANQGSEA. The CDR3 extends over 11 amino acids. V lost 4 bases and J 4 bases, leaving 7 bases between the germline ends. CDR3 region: CSVAVLYGYTF. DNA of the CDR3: TGCAGCGTTGCGGTCCTCTATGGCTACACCTTC.

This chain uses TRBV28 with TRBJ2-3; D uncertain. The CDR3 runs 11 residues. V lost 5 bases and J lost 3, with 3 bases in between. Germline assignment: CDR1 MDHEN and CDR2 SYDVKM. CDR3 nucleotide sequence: TGTGCCAGCAGTCCTACAGATACGCAGTATTTT. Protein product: CASSPTDTQYF.

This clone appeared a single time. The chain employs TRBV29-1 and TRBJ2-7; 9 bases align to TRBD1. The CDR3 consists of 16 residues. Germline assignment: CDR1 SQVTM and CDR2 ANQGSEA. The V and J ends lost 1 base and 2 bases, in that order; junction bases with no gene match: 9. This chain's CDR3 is CSVEGGDRGGPYEQYF. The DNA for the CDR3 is TGCAGCGTTGAAGGTGGAGACAGGGGGGGCCCCTACGAGCAGTACTTC.

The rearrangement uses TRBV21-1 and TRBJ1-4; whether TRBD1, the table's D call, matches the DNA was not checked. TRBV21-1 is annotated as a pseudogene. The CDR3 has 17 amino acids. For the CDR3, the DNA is TGTGCCAGCAGCAAACCCGATAAGACAGCCCCGGATGAAAAACTGTTTTTT. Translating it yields CASSKPDKTAPDEKLFF.

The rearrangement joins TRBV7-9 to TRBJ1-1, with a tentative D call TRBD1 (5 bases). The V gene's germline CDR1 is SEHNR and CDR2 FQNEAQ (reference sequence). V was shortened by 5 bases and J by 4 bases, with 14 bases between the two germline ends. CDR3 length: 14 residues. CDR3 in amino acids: CASSPTTVSTEAFF. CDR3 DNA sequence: TGTGCCAGCAGCCCCACGACAGTCTCCACTGAAGCTTTCTTT.

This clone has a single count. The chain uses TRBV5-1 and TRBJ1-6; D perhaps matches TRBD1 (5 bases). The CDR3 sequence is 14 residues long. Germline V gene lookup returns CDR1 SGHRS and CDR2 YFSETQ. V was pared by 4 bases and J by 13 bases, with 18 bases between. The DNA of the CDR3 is TGCGCCAGCAGCGCGGGACGGCCACCGGAGCCCCTCCACTTT. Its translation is CASSAGRPPEPLHF.

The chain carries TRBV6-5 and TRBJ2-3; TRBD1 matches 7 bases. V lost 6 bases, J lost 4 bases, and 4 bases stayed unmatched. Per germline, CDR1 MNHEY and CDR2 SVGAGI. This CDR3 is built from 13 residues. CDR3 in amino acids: CASRETGSDTQYF. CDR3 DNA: TGTGCCAGCAGGGAGACAGGGTCAGATACGCAGTATTTT.